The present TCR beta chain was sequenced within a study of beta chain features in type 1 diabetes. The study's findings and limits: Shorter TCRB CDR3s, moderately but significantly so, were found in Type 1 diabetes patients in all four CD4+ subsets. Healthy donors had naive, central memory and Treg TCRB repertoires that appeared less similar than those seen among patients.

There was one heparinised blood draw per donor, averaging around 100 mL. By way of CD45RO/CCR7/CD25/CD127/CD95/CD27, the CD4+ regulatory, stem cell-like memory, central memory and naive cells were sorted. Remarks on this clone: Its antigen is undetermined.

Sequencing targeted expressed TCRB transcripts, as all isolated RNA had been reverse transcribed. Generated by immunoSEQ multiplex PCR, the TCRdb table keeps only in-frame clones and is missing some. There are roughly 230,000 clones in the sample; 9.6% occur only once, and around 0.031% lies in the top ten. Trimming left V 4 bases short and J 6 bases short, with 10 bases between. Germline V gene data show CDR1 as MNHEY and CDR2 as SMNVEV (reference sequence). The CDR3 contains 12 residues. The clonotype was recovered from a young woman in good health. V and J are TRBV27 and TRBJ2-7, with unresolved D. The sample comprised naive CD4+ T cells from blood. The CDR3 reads CASSSQALEQYF. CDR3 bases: TGTGCCAGCAGTTCCCAAGCGCTCGAGCAGTACTTC.